A selection of T cell receptor beta chains follows, all from one sample in a study of blood T cell repertoires in COVID-19. Profiled with immunoSEQ multiplex PCR; TCRdb holds only in-frame clones, not every one. The data show roughly 100,000 clones, with about 89% seen just once and roughly 17% held by the top ten. Sequenced sample: peripheral blood. All receptors come from a man aged 50-59 years with acute or convalescent COVID-19. The CDR3 runs from the conserved cysteine through the conserved F or W. D genes are given only for firm matches. Rows may omit the clone size; those that give it use once, few, many or a size class.

D: TRBD2; size: .; J: TRBJ2-5; V: TRBV2; CDR3: CASISGLAGDQETQYF; DNA: TGTGCCAGCATCTCCGGACTAGCGGGGGACCAAGAGACCCAGTACTTC
D: TRBD2; size: once; J: TRBJ2-7; V: TRBV28; CDR3: CASSFELAWLAGESSYEQYF; DNA: TGTGCCAGCAGTTTTGAGCTTGCTTGGCTAGCGGGGGAGAGCTCCTACGAGCAGTACTTC
D: .; size: .; J: TRBJ2-7; V: TRBV29-1; CDR3: CSVTNRVEGEQYF; DNA: TGCAGCGTTACGAACAGGGTGGAAGGCGAGCAGTACTTC
D: TRBD1; size: .; J: TRBJ1-2; V: TRBV2; CDR3: CASSERGQGVGYTF; DNA: TGTGCCAGCAGTGAAAGGGGACAGGGTGTAGGCTACACCTTC
D: .; size: once; J: TRBJ1-1; V: TRBV5-1; CDR3: CASSLQKNTEAFF; DNA: TGCGCCAGCAGTTTACAGAAGAACACTGAAGCTTTCTTT
D: TRBD2; size: .; J: TRBJ2-7; V: TRBV7-2; CDR3: CASSSSGGNSYEQYF; DNA: TGTGCCAGCAGCTCGAGCGGGGGGAACTCCTACGAGCAGTACTTC
D: TRBD1; size: .; J: TRBJ2-2; V: TRBV19; CDR3: CASSKTGFAGELFF; DNA: TGTGCCAGTAGTAAGACAGGGTTCGCCGGGGAGCTGTTTTTT
D: TRBD1; size: .; J: TRBJ1-2; V: TRBV6-2/TRBV6-3; CDR3: CASSYSKYSDRGLYGYTF; DNA: TGTGCCAGCAGTTACTCGAAATACTCGGACAGGGGGCTCTATGGCTACACCTTC
D: .; size: .; J: TRBJ2-1; V: TRBV7-9; CDR3: CASSLSLIEQFF; DNA: TGTGCCAGCAGCTTAAGCCTGATTGAGCAGTTCTTC
D: .; size: .; J: TRBJ1-4; V: TRBV7-8; CDR3: CASSLGDPRANEKLFF; DNA: TGTGCCAGCAGCTTAGGCGACCCGAGGGCTAATGAAAAACTGTTTTTT
D: .; size: .; J: TRBJ2-1; V: TRBV9; CDR3: CASSVGAGQQFF; DNA: TGTGCCAGCAGCGTAGGTGCAGGGCAGCAGTTCTTC
D: .; size: .; J: TRBJ2-5; V: TRBV5-1; CDR3: CASSLAGAETQYF; DNA: TGCGCCAGCAGCTTGGCAGGGGCAGAGACCCAGTACTTC
D: .; size: .; J: TRBJ2-3; V: TRBV5-4; CDR3: CASSLVSSGVLDTQYF; DNA: TGTGCCAGCAGCTTAGTAAGTTCGGGGGTCCTAGATACGCAGTATTTT
D: .; size: .; J: TRBJ1-3; V: TRBV7-6; CDR3: CASSPTGGSGNTIYF; DNA: TGTGCCAGCAGCCCTACAGGTGGCTCTGGAAACACCATATATTTT
D: TRBD2; size: once; J: TRBJ2-3; V: TRBV5-1; CDR3: CASSPGLATDTQYF; DNA: TGCGCCAGCAGCCCGGGACTAGCGACAGATACGCAGTATTTT